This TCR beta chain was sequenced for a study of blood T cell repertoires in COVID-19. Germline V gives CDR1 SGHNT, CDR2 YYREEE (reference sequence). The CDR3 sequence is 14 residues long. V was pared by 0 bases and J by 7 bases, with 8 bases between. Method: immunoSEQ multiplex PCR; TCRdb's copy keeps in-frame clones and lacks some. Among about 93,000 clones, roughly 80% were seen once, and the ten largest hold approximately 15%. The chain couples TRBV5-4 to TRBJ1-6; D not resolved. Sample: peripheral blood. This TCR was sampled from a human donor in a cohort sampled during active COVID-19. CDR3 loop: CASSLVAANSPLHF. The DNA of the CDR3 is TGTGCCAGCAGCTTGGTGGCGGCAAATTCACCCCTCCACTTT.